This TCR beta chain was observed in a study of blood T cells in healthy people across ages. Points on this clonotype: Antigen specificity is unknown.

The V segment lost 1 base and the J segment 14 bases; nucleotides outside the gene matches: 8. The CDR3 covers 13 residues. Germline V gives CDR1 LGHDT, CDR2 YNNKEL (reference sequence). Together with a sample-barcoded 5' primer, a J-beta primer mix was included in a second PCR lasting about 6 to 11 cycles. MiXCR, applied by TCRdb to the 5' RACE reads, yields one record per CDR3 protein. The data show 550,000 to 800,000 distinct CDR3 sequences, more than 20% seen once. Each donor gave approximately 9.7 milliliters of peripheral blood. General observations from the study: Roughly linear age-related decline in beta diversity appeared, significant by age roughly 40.

V gene TRBV3-1 combines with J gene TRBJ2-4; 7 bases map to TRBD2. Sequencing was done on a sample of blood. This clonotype originated in a man between 65 and 79 years old in good health. The CDR3 nucleotides are TGTGCCAGCAGCCAAGCGGGGACTACGTTGAAGTACTTC. It codes for CASSQAGTTLKYF.